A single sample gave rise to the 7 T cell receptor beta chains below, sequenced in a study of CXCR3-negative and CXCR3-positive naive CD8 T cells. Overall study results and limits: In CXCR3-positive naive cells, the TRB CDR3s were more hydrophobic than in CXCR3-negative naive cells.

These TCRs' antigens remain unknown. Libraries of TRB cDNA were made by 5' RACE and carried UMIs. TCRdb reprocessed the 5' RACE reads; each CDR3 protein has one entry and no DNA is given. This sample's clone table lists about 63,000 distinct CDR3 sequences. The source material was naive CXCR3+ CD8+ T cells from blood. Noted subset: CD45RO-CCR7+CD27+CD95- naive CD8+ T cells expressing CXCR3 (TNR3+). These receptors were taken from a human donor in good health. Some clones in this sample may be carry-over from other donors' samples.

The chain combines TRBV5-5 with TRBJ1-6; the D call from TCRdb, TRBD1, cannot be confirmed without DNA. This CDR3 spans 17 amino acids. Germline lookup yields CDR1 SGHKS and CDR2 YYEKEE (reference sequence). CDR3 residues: CASSLAPLGTHNSPLHF.

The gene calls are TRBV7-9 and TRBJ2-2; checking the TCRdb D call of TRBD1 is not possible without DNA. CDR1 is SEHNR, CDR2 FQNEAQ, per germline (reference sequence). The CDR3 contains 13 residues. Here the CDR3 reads CASSKTGTGELFF.

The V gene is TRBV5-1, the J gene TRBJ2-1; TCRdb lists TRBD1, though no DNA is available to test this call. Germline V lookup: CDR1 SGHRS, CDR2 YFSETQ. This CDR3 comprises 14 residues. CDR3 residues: CASLDRGHGNEQFF.

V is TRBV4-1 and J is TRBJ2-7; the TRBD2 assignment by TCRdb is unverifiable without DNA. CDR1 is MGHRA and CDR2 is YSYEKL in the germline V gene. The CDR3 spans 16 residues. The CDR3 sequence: CASSQAREGPSYEQYF.

CDR3 sequence reads: CASSLTNSGDNVLTF. The chain links TRBV28 to TRBJ2-6. The germline V gene encodes CDR1 MDHEN and CDR2 SYDVKM. The CDR3 runs 15 residues.

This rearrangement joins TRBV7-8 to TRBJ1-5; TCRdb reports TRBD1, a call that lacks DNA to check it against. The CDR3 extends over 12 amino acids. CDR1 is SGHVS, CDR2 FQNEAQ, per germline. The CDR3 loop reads CASSQTGQPQHF.

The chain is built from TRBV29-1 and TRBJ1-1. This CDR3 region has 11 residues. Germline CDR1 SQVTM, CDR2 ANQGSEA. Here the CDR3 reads CSVEYNTEAFF.